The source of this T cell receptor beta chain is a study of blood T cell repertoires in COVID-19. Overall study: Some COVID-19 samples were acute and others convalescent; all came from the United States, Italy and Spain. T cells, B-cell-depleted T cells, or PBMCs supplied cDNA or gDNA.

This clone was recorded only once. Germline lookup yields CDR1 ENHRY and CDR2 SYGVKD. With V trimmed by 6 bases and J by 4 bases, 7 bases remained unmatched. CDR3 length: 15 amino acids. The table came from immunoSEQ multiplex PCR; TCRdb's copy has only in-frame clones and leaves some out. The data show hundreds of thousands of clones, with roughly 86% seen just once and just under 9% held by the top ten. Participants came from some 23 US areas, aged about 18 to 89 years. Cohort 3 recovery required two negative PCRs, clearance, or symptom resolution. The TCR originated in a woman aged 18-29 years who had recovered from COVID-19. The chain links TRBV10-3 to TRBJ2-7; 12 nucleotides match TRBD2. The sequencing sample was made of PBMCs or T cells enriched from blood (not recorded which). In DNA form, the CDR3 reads TGTGCCATCAGCGAAAGGACTAGCGGGAAGTACGAGCAGTACTTC. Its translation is CAISERTSGKYEQYF.